This T cell receptor (beta chain) was recovered during a study of blood T cell repertoires in COVID-19. Study as a whole: The United States, Italy and Spain were the sources of the acute and convalescent COVID-19 samples. The analysed material was cDNA or gDNA that came from T cells, B-cell-depleted T cells, or PBMCs.

This CDR3 region has 15 residues. Germline V gene sequence: CDR1 MGHDK, CDR2 SYGVNS. Germline trimming cut 4 bases from V and 4 bases from J; bases unmatched to any gene: 6. Per the original data handling: For nucleated cells, counts were estimated from reference gene primer amplification. The protocol was immunoSEQ multiplex PCR, while the TCRdb copy is restricted to in-frame clones and leaves out a portion. That table is the source of V, J and clone size, and D and trimming were worked out from the DNA. Of about 100,000 clones in the sample, about 80% were seen once. The rearrangement joins TRBV25-1 to TRBJ2-2, with 7 bases lining up with TRBD1. The source of this sequence is a man between 65 and 85 years old with active or convalescent COVID-19. Material for sequencing was peripheral blood. This CDR3 is CASSARQGPTGELFF. The CDR3 DNA sequence: TGTGCCAGCAGTGCGAGACAGGGACCCACCGGGGAGCTGTTTTTT.